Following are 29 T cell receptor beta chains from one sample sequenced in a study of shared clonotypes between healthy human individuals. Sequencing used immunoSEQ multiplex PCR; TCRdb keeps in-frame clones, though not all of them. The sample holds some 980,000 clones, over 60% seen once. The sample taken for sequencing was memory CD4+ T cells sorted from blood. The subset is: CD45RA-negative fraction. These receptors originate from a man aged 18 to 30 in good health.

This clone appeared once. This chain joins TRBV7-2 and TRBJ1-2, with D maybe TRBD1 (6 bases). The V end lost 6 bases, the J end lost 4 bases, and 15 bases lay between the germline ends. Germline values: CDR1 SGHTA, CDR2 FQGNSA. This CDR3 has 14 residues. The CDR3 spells CASSGQGTVYGYTF. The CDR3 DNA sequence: TGTGCCAGCAGTGGGCAGGGGACGGTCTATGGCTACACCTTC.

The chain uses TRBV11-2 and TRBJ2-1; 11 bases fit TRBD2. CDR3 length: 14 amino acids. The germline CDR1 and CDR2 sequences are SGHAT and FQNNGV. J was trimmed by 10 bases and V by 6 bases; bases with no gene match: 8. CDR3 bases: TGTGCCAGCAGATTTAGCGGGGGGGCCATGGAGCAGTTCTTC. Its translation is CASRFSGGAMEQFF.

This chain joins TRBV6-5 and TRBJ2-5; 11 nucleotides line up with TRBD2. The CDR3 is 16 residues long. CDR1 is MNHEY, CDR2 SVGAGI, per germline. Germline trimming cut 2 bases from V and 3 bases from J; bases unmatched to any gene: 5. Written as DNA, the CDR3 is TGTGCCAGCAGTTACGGTCGACTAGCGGGAAAAGAGACCCAGTACTTC. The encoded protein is CASSYGRLAGKETQYF.

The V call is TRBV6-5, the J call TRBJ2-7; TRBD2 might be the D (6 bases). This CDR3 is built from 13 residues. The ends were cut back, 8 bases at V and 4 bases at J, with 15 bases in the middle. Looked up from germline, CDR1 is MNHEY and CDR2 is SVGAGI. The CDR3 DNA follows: TGTGCCAGCCGAATGGGGGGACGGTACGAGCAGTACTTC. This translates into CASRMGGRYEQYF.

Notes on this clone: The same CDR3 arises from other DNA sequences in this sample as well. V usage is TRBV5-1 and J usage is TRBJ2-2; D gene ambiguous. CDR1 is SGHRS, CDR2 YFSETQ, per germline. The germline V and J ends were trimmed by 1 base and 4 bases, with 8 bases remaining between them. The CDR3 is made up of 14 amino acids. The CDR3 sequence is CASSLRTATGELFF. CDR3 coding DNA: TGCGCCAGCAGCTTGCGGACGGCCACCGGGGAGCTGTTTTTT.

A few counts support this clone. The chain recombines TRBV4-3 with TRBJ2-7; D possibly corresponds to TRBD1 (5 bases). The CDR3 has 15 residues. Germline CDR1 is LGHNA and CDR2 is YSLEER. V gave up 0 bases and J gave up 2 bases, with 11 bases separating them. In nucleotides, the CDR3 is TGCGCCAGCAGCCAAGAAGCCCAGGGTCCCTACGAGCAGTACTTC. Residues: CASSQEAQGPYEQYF.

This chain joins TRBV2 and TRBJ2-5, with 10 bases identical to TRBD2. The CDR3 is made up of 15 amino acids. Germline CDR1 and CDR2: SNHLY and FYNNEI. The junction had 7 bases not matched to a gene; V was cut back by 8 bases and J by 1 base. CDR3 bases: TGTGCCAGCCGCAGAGCGGGAGGGATCCAAGAGACCCAGTACTTC. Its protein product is CASRRAGGIQETQYF.

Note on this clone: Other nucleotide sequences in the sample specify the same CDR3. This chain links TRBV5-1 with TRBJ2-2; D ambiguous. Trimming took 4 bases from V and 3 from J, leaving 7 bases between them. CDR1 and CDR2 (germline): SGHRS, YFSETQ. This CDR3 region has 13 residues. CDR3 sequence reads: CASSPRDTGELFF. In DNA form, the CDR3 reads TGCGCCAGCAGCCCCCGAGACACCGGGGAGCTGTTTTTT.

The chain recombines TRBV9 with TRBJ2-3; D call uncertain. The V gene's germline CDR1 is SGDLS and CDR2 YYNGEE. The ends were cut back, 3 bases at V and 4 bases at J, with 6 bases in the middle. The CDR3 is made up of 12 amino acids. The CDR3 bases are TGTGCCAGCAGCGACCCAGCAGATACGCAGTATTTT. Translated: CASSDPADTQYF.

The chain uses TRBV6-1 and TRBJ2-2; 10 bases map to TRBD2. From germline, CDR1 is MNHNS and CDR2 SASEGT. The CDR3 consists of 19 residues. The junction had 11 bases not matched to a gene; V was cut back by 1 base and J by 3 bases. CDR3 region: CASSEDKASGRGYTGELFF. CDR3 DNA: TGTGCCAGCAGTGAAGATAAGGCTAGCGGGAGAGGTTACACCGGGGAGCTGTTTTTT.

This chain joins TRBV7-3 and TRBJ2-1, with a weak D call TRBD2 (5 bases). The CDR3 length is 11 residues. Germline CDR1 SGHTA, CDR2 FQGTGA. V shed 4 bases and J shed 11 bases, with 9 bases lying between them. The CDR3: CASSSGEQQFF. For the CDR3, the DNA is TGTGCCAGCAGCTCCGGGGAACAGCAGTTCTTC.

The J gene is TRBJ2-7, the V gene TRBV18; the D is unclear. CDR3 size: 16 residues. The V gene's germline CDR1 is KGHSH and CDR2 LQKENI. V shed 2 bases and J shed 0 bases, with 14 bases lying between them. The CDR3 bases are TGTGCCAGCTCACCATGGGGTTCAGAAGCCTCCTACGAGCAGTACTTC. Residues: CASSPWGSEASYEQYF.

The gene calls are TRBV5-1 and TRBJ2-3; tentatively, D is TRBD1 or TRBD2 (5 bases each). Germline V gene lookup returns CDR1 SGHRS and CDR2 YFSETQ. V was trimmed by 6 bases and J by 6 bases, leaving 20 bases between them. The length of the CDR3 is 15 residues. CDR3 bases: TGCGCCAGCACTCGAGGGGCCGGGACGGGGGATACGCAGTATTTT. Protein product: CASTRGAGTGDTQYF.

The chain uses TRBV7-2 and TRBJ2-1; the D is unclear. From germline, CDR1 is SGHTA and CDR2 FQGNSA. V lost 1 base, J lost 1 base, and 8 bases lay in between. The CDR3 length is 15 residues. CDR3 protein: CASSLDSVSYNEQFF. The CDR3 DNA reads TGTGCCAGCAGCTTAGACAGCGTATCCTACAATGAGCAGTTCTTC.

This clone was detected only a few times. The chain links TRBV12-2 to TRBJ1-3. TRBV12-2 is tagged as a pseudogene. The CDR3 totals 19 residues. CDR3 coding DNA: TGTGCAAGTCGCTCGACCTACCAATTCGCGGGGGAAGGGGGAAACACCATATATTTT. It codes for CASRSTYQFAGEGGNTIYF.

CDR3 protein: CASSRNTRQGGHSPLHF. The DNA for the CDR3 is TGTGCCAGCAGCCGTAACACCCGACAGGGCGGGCATTCACCCCTCCACTTT. The chain is built from TRBV7-8 and TRBJ1-6, with TRBD1 matching 7 bases. Germline V gives CDR1 SGHVS, CDR2 FQNEAQ. J lost 8 bases, V lost 5 bases, and 15 bases had no gene match. The CDR3 has 17 residues.

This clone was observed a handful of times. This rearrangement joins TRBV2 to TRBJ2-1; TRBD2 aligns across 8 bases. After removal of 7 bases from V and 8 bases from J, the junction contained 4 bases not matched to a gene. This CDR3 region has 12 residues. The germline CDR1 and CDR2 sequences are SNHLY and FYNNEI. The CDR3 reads CASTRGGHEQFF. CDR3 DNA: TGTGCCAGCACCCGGGGGGGCCATGAGCAGTTCTTC.

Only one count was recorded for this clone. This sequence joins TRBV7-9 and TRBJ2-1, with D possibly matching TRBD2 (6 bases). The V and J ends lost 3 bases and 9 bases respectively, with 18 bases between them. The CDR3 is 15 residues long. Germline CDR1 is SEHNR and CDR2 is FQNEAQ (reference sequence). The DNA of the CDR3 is TGTGCCAGCAGCTTCCGGGACTGGGGTAGTGGTGAGCAGTTCTTC. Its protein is CASSFRDWGSGEQFF.

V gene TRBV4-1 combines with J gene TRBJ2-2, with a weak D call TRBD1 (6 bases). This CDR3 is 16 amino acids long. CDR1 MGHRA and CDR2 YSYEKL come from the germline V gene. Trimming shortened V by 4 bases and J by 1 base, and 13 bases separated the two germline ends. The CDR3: CASSPVRGKNTGELFF. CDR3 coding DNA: TGCGCCAGCAGCCCCGTCAGGGGTAAGAACACCGGGGAGCTGTTTTTT.

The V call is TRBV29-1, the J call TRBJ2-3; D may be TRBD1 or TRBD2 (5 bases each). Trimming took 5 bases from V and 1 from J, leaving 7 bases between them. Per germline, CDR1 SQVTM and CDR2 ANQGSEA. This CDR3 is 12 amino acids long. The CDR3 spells CSVRGGTDTQYF. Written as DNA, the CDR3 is TGCAGCGTTCGAGGGGGCACAGATACGCAGTATTTT.

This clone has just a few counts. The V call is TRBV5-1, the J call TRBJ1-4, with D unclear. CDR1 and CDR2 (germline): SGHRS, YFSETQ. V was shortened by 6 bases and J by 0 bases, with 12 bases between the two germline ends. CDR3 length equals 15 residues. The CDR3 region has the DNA TGCGCCAGCACCCAAGAGGCTGCAACTAATGAAAAACTGTTTTTT. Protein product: CASTQEAATNEKLFF. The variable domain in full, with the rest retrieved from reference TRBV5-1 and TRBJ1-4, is KAGVTQTPRYLIKTRGQQVTLSCSPISGHRSVSWYQQTPGQGLQFLFEYFSETQRNKGNFPGRFSGRQFSNSRSEMNVSTLELGDSALYLCASTQEAATNEKLFFGSGTQLSVL.

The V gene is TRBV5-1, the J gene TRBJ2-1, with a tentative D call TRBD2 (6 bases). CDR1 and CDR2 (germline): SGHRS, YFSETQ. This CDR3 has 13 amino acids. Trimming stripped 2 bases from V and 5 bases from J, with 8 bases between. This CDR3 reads CASSFGGNNEQFF. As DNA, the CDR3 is TGCGCCAGCAGCTTCGGGGGAAACAATGAGCAGTTCTTC. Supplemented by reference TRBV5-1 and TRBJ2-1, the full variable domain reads KAGVTQTPRYLIKTRGQQVTLSCSPISGHRSVSWYQQTPGQGLQFLFEYFSETQRNKGNFPGRFSGRQFSNSRSEMNVSTLELGDSALYLCASSFGGNNEQFFGPGTRLTVL.

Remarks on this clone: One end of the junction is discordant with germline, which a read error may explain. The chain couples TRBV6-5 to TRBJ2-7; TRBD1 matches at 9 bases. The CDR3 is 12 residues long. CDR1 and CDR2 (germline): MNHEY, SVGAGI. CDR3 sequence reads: CASSYGEGQGVF. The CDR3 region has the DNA TGTGCCAGCAGTTACGGGGAGGGACAGGGTGTCTTC.

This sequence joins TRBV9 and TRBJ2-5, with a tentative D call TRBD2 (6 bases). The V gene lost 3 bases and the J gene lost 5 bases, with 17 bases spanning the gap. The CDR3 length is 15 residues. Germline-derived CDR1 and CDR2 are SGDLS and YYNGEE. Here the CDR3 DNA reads TGTGCCAGCAGCGCCTCGGAGGGCCCGGGTGAGACCCAGTACTTC. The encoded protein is CASSASEGPGETQYF.

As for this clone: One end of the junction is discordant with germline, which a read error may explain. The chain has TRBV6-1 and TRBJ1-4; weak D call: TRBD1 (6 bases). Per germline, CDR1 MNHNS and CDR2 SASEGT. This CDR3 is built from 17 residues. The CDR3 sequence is CASREGMLGARGEKLFF. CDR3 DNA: TGTGCCAGCAGAGAAGGCATGTTGGGGGCGAGGGGTGAAAAACTGTTTTTT.

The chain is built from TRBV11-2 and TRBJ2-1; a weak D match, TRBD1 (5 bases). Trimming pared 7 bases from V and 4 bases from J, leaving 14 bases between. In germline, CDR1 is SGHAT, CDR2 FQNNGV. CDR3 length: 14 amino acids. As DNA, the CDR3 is TGTGCCAGCAACCCAGGGAACCTTTACAATGAGCAGTTCTTC. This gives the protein CASNPGNLYNEQFF.

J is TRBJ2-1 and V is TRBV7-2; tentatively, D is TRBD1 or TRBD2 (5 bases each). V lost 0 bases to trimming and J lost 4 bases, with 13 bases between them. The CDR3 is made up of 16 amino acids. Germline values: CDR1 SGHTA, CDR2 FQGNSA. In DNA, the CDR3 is TGTGCCAGCAGCTTAGCGGGACGGGGCGTATACAATGAGCAGTTCTTC. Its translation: CASSLAGRGVYNEQFF. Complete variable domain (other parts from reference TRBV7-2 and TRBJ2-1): GAGVSQSPSNKVTEKGKDVELRCDPISGHTALYWYRQSLGQGLEFLIYFQGNSAPDKSGLPSDRFSAERTGGSVSTLTIQRTQQEDSAVYLCASSLAGRGVYNEQFFGPGTRLTVL.

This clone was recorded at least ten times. CDR3 loop: CASSLGPGGTTDTQYF. The CDR3 DNA follows: TGTGCCAGCAGCTTGGGGCCGGGGGGGACGACAGATACGCAGTATTTT. This chain uses TRBV5-4 with TRBJ2-3, with TRBD2 matching 8 bases. Unmatched junction bases numbered 6, after V lost 0 bases and J lost 3 bases. The germline CDR1 and CDR2 sequences are SGHNT and YYREEE (reference sequence). The CDR3 loop spans 16 amino acids.

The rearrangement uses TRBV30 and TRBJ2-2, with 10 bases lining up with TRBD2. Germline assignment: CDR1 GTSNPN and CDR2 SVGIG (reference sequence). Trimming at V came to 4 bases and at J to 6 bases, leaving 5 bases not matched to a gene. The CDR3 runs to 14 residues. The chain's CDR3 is CAWKSGGVAGELFF. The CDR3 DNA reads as TGTGCCTGGAAGAGCGGGGGGGTGGCCGGGGAGCTGTTTTTT.